Listed here is a single T cell receptor (beta chain). No antigen is known for it. No base qualities exist here, and no much larger clone lies one base off it. These data come from a study of Tregs in tolerant kidney transplant recipients (dated by TCRdb to about 2019). In the study overall: The study used TCRbeta sequencing to identify donor-specific regulatory T cells before combined kidney and bone marrow transplantation, then tracked those cells after transplant. In 3 healthy controls, several methods of expanding Tregs specific for an allogeneic donor were compared by TCRbeta repertoire sequencing. Broader findings and caveats from the paper: Expanding Tregs with activated donor B cells appeared to identify the most biologically relevant and donor-specific TCRbeta repertoire. The study was limited by small patient numbers, and the findings need validation in larger populations and under other immunosuppression protocols. Biological reproducibility was not examined directly, but technical replication error appeared to be minimal.

Genomic DNA was extracted from sorted cells with the QIAGEN DNeasy Blood and Tissue Kit for TCRbeta CDR3 sequencing. High-throughput TCRbeta CDR3 sequencing was carried out commercially through immunoSEQ, with PCR amplification with bias correction and internal controls included. Under the source paper's analysis protocol: Unique productive TCRbeta sequences were defined by CDR3 nucleotide sequence where primers matched, otherwise by CDR3 amino acid sequence with Vbeta and Jbeta genes. As a correction for sorting error, sequences shared between sorted populations at a frequency ratio of 2:1 or less were discarded, and the remaining shared sequences were assigned to the higher population. Sequences were defined as donor-reactive when expanded at least 5-fold in CFSE-low cells versus unstimulated cells and present at a frequency of at least 0.01% in CFSE-low cells. Repertoire divergence was quantified by Jensen-Shannon divergence calculated from the top 100 TCRbeta sequences ranked by frequency. For samples with multiple sequencing runs, sorting error was corrected in each run separately before the runs were combined. The source is immuneACCESS, and TCRdb retained only in-frame sequences with V and J called. Part of the clones is not carried over; for the studies checked, unresolved V genes explain less than half of this, and the remainder is unexplained. From that table come the V and J calls and clone size; the DNA was used to work out D and trimming. Within this sample are 240,000 or so clones, with 84% of them counted one time only. Around 0.6% of the sample is held by the ten biggest clonotypes.

From its cysteine to its phenylalanine, the CDR3 spans 17 amino acids. The only DNA kept is the CDR3, 51 bases in frame from the first base. Sequences SQVTM (CDR1) and ANQGSEA (CDR2) are obtained from the germline V gene. V trim: 1 base; J trim: 0 bases; unmatched bases: 4. Unstimulated Tregs (CD4+CD25+CD127-), CD4+ non-Tregs (CD4+CD25-), CD4 and CD8 cells were FACS-sorted from thawed PBMCs. Blood from healthy controls was obtained either from healthy volunteers or as purchased buffy coats. Healthy control blood was processed to PBMCs by Ficoll density gradient and cryopreserved, and patient PBMCs were collected before and after transplant.

The chain couples TRBV29-1 to TRBJ2-1, and 12 junction bases match TRBD2. Sequencing input: CD4+ T cells from blood. The sequence came from a human donor in good health. The bases read TGCAGCGTTGAAGGGACTAGCGGGACGAGCTCCTACAATGAGCAGTTCTTC. Its translation reads: CSVEGTSGTSSYNEQFF.